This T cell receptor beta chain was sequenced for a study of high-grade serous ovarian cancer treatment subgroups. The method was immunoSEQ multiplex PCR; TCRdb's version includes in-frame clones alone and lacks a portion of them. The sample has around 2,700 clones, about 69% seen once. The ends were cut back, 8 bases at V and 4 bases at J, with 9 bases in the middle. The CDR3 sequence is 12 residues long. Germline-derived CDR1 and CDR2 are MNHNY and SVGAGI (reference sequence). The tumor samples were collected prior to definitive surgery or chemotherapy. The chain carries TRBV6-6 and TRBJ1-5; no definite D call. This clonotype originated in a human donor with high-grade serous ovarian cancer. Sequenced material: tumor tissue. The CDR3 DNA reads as TGTGCCAGCGGCCAGTGGAATCAGCCCCAGCATTTT. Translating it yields CASGQWNQPQHF.